This TCR beta chain was recovered during a study of T-cell reconstitution after alpha-beta-depleted transplantation in children (TCRdb year 2016). For context, the study as a whole: Using TCR repertoire profiling, the study quantitatively followed how T-cell immune reconstitution unfolded in children after TCRalphabeta/CD19-depleted allogeneic hematopoietic cell transplantation.

The library was produced with PCR. Sequencing relied on an Illumina HiSeq 2500. TCR libraries were prepared with molecular barcoding, using unique molecular identifiers to normalize TCRbeta repertoire quantification. TCRdb reprocessed the public reads (quality trimming at Q25 with fastp, clone calling with MiXCR) and kept in-frame beta chains. Each CDR3 protein gets just one entry, which takes the most common genes and DNA from the rows behind it. The sample contains about 980,000 distinct CDR3 sequences, about 26% of them found a single time. More than 25% of the sample belongs to the ten largest clones. The treatment or condition label here, explained by the study, means: allogeneic hematopoietic cell transplantation with graft depleted of TCRalphabeta T cells and CD19 B cells. TCRalphabeta/CD19-depleted allogeneic hematopoietic cell grafts were given to the transplant recipients, all of whom were children.

On this clonotype itself: Its antigen is unknown. The sample holds no much larger clone one base away, and base qualities are not on file.

The CDR3 holds 16 amino acids from the cysteine to the phenylalanine. Just CDR3 DNA is preserved here, 48 bases in frame from base 1. The germline V gene (reference sequence) gives CDR1 as DFQATT and CDR2 as SNEGSKA. Trimming removed 5 bases from V and 1 base from J; the gene matches leave 10 bases unexplained. What the work shows at the level of the full study, not this receptor alone: The high TCRbeta diversity at day 60 in some patients was ascribed to recipient T cells and intrathymic progenitors that had survived conditioning. The frequencies of hyperexpanded clones fell over the following months, and after one year, T-cell counts and TCRbeta diversity were mostly attributed to newly produced T cells. About two months after transplant, the apparently early recovery of alphabetaT-cell counts reportedly depended on just several hundred clones that had expanded rapidly and came from non-depleted graft cells.

The source of this sequence is a boy younger than two who had a stem cell transplant for SCID, so the T cells may come from the graft donor. Recombination connected TRBV20-1 to TRBJ2-1, and TRBD2 aligns with 8 junction nucleotides. The sequencing used PBMCs, mostly from graft donor cells, collected 360 days after TCRalphabeta/CD19-depleted stem cell transplant. This receptor carries the CDR3 CSAAGGSNLSYNEQFF. The nucleotides read TGCAGTGCTGCGGGGGGCTCGAACCTATCCTACAATGAGCAGTTCTTC.